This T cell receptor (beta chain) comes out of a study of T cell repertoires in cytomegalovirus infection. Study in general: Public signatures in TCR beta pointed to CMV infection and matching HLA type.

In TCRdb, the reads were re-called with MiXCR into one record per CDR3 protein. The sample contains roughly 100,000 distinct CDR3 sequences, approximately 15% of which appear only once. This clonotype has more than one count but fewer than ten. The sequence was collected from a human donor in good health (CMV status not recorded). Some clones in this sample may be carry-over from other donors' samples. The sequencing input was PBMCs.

CDR3 in amino acids: CASSEIQGAVGAFF. DNA of the CDR3: TGTGCCAGCAGTGAAATACAGGGGGCGGTCGGAGCTTTCTTT. The rearrangement uses TRBV2 and TRBJ1-1; 9 bases align to TRBD1. V trimming: 2 bases; J trimming: 10 bases; junction bases outside the gene matches: 8. This CDR3 is 14 amino acids long. Germline CDR1 is SNHLY and CDR2 is FYNNEI.